These 8 T cell receptor beta chains were sequenced from one sample in a study of regulatory T cells in long-lasting Graves disease (dated by TCRdb to the early 2020s). The time point label for this specimen denotes: newly diagnosed GD, antithyroid drugs for less than 3 months. For both TCR sequencing and RNA sequencing, RNA was extracted from PBMCs using TRIzol. Libraries were constructed by multiplex PCR. The instrument was an Illumina HiSeq 4000. TCR beta libraries were built with iRepertoire HTBI primers and Arm-PCR amplification of CDR3 regions. The public sequencing data were trimmed at Q25 with fastp and processed into clonotypes with MiXCR by TCRdb, which kept only in-frame beta chains. Every entry covers one CDR3 protein and lists the most common genes and DNA from its rows. The sample data list about 310,000 distinct CDR3 sequences, and 15% to 20% of these were observed just once. The top ten clonotypes cover less than 40% of the sample.

The sample consisted of peripheral blood mononuclear cells (PBMCs), taken at new diagnosis, from a patient treated with antithyroid drugs. Source of these receptors: a female donor with Graves disease.

There are a few counts of this clonotype. The rearrangement uses TRBV4-1 and TRBJ2-1, with 7 bases that match TRBD2. Germline V gene data show CDR1 as MGHRA and CDR2 as YSYEKL. V lost 1 base and J lost 10; bases outside the gene matches: 7. The CDR3 contains 14 residues. CDR3 nucleotide sequence: TGCGCCAGCAGCCAAGTAGATAAGCGGGGAGAGCAGTTCTTC. Amino acids: CASSQVDKRGEQFF.

This clonotype occurred a few times. J is TRBJ2-3 and V is TRBV4-1; TRBD1 matches 9 bases. CDR1 MGHRA and CDR2 YSYEKL come from the germline V gene. V trimming: 3 bases; J trimming: 2 bases; junction bases outside the gene matches: 9. The CDR3 covers 17 residues. The CDR3 region is CASSQVPGQGLTDTQYF. CDR3 DNA sequence: TGCGCCAGCAGCCAGGTCCCGGGACAGGGACTCACAGATACGCAGTATTTT.

There are many counts of this clonotype. The chain is built from TRBV6-1 and TRBJ2-1, with D possibly TRBD2 on 5 matching bases. The CDR3 runs 11 residues. Looked up from germline, CDR1 is MNHNS and CDR2 is SASEGT. V shed 4 bases and J shed 14 bases, with 12 bases lying between them. DNA for the CDR3: TGTGCCAGCAGTGGACCGGGAAAAAAGTTCTTC. Its translation is CASSGPGKKFF.

This clonotype was found many times. The chain has TRBV5-1 and TRBJ2-1; 7 bases are shared with TRBD2. This CDR3 has 21 residues. Per germline, CDR1 SGHRS and CDR2 YFSETQ. V dropped 0 bases and J dropped 3; count of bases not matched to a gene: 21. CDR3 DNA: TGCGCCAGCAGCTTGGCCCGCGGTGGAGGAAGCGGGGAGTCGTACTACAATGAGCAGTTCTTC. This translates into CASSLARGGGSGESYYNEQFF.

This clonotype was seen ten or more times. V usage is TRBV2 and J usage is TRBJ1-3, with TRBD1 matching over 10 bases. The CDR3 loop spans 18 amino acids. Germline CDR1 reads SNHLY; CDR2 reads FYNNEI. V was clipped by 6 bases and J by 2 bases; unmatched bases: 13. The CDR3 loop reads CASRWGMTGGSTGNTIYF. The CDR3 nucleotides read TGTGCCAGCAGGTGGGGCATGACAGGGGGCTCGACTGGAAACACCATATATTTT.

In this sample, this clonotype turned up a few times. The gene calls are TRBV6-1 and TRBJ2-2; D remains ambiguous. The CDR3 runs 14 residues. Trimming took 6 bases from V and 6 from J, leaving 14 bases between them. Germline V gene sequence: CDR1 MNHNS, CDR2 SASEGT. The CDR3 DNA reads TGTGCCAGCAGGCCGATCGAAGCCCCCGGGGAGCTGTTTTTT. Its translation is CASRPIEAPGELFF.

V is TRBV28 and J is TRBJ1-5; D unresolved. V was clipped by 1 base and J by 4 bases, with 14 bases between them. The length of the CDR3 is 16 residues. CDR1 is MDHEN and CDR2 is SYDVKM in the germline V gene. The CDR3 is CASSLFGNVGNQPQHF. In DNA, the CDR3 is TGTGCCAGCAGTTTATTTGGGAATGTGGGGAATCAGCCCCAGCATTTT.

This clonotype was seen repeatedly, ten times or more. Compared with germline, one end of the junction differs, possibly owing to a read error. The chain uses TRBV30 and TRBJ2-7; the D is unclear. Germline CDR1 and CDR2: GTSNPN and SVGIG (reference sequence). The CDR3 sequence is 14 residues long. The CDR3 nucleotides are TGTGCCTGGAGTTGGCGTCACGCAGACCCGTTTAGGAACTTC. Its protein product is CAWSWRHADPFRNF.